This TCR beta chain stems from a study of early T cells in non-severe SARS-CoV-2 infection. Study-wide background: Whole-blood bulk RNA, unsorted, was sequenced, and chains were unpaired.

CDR1 and CDR2 (germline): SGHRS, YFSETQ. The CDR3 loop spans 16 amino acids. Trimming removed 3 bases at V and 2 bases at J, with 12 bases between. This clonotype occurred a few times. In the library, individual cDNA molecules carried attached unique molecular identifiers. TCRdb ran MiXCR on the 5' RACE reads and lists one entry per CDR3 protein. The table includes tens of thousands of distinct CDR3 sequences, 8.5% to 10% detected once. This receptor was identified in an adult who was a healthcare worker with PCR-confirmed SARS-CoV-2 infection or an uninfected control (not recorded which). The sample was whole blood. The chain is built from TRBV5-1 and TRBJ1-6; no reliable D call. CDR3 nucleotides: TGCGCCAGCAGCTCAACAGCGCGGGCCTATAATTCACCCCTCCACTTT. It codes for CASSSTARAYNSPLHF.